Sequencing of this TCR beta chain was carried out in a study of cytomegalovirus exposure and HLA in healthy donors. On this clone itself: Germline and junction disagree at one end, which may indicate a read error.

PCR amplification relied on 60 Vbeta primers (plus 13 Jbeta primers). Data came from immunoSEQ multiplex PCR; TCRdb stores just in-frame clones and leaves some out. This table has 78,000 or so clones, roughly 65% appearing once. This CDR3 comprises 15 residues. The germline V gene encodes CDR1 SEHNR and CDR2 FQNEAQ (reference sequence). The receptor's source is a male donor in good health and CMV-seropositive. J is TRBJ2-7 and V is TRBV7-9, with 10 positions matching TRBD1. Material: PBMCs. The CDR3 DNA reads as TGTTCCAGCAGCGCGAGATCGACAGGGGGCGCCGAGCAGTACTTC. Its translation is CSSSARSTGGAEQYF.